Sequencing of this T cell receptor beta chain was carried out in a study of early T cells in non-severe SARS-CoV-2 infection. Background on the study: From unsorted whole blood, bulk RNA was sequenced, and the chains remained unpaired.

This clonotype was counted ten times or more. J gave up 4 bases and V 6 bases, and 7 bases lay outside the gene matches. CDR1 and CDR2 (germline): ENHRY, SYGVKD. The CDR3 is 16 amino acids. TCRdb reanalysed the 5' RACE reads using MiXCR and keeps one entry per CDR3 protein. Counted here are some 35,000 distinct CDR3 sequences, 5% to 6% occurring once; the ten biggest clones make up 25% to 30%. This sequence originates from an adult who was a healthcare worker with PCR-confirmed SARS-CoV-2 infection or an uninfected control (not recorded which). The genes are TRBV10-3 and TRBJ2-2; 11 positions match TRBD2. Specimen: whole blood. The DNA for the CDR3 is TGTGCCATCAGGGAGACTAGCGGGGACGTCACCGGGGAGCTGTTTTTT. It translates to CAIRETSGDVTGELFF.